The present TCR beta chain was sequenced within a study of blood T cell repertoires in COVID-19. The table came from immunoSEQ multiplex PCR; TCRdb's copy has only in-frame clones and leaves some out. The sample holds 80,000 to 95,000 clones; around 90% are singletons and the top ten take more than 1.5%. CDR1 is SGHDN, CDR2 FVKESK, per germline. The CDR3 length is 14 residues. Deletions cut 3 bases from V and 6 bases from J, with 14 bases between. This TCR derives from a human donor with active COVID-19. The donor label of this sample is uncertain. V and J are TRBV14 and TRBJ1-2; D is undetermined. The sequencing sample was made of peripheral blood. CDR3 nucleotide sequence: TGTGCCAGCAGCCACTTTAAGGGAGGTAATGGCTACACCTTC. Amino acid sequence: CASSHFKGGNGYTF.